This entry features one T cell receptor beta chain sequence. The antigen is undetermined. This sample's TCRbeta library carried unique molecular identifier barcodes. TCRdb called the PCR reads again in MiXCR, with one record for every CDR3 protein. The sample comprises under 85,000 distinct CDR3 sequences, over 15% of which are singletons, and about half rests with the top ten. These data are taken from a study of T-cell reconstitution after alpha-beta-depleted transplantation in children. General observations from the study: Surviving recipient T cells and thymic progenitors produced the high day-60 TCRbeta diversity seen in some patients. The authors attributed T-cell counts and diversity one year after transplant mostly to newly produced T cells.

The CDR3 is made up of 14 amino acids. Germline V gene lookup returns CDR1 MNHEY and CDR2 SVGAGI. The germline V and J ends were trimmed by 2 bases and 5 bases, with 9 bases remaining between them. This sequence was found in a male patient aged 2 to 9 who had a stem cell transplant for acute lymphoblastic leukemia, so the T cells may come from the graft donor. This specimen consisted of PBMCs, mostly from graft donor cells, obtained 360 days after TCRalphabeta/CD19-depleted stem cell transplant. This sequence joins TRBV6-5 and TRBJ2-2, with D possibly being TRBD1 (6 bases). In nucleotides, the CDR3 is TGTGCCAGCAGTTACAGGGGGAAGACCGGGGAGCTGTTTTTT. This sequence encodes CASSYRGKTGELFF.